The clone carrying this TCR beta chain has a count of ten or more. From germline, CDR1 is MNHEY and CDR2 SMNVEV (reference sequence). The CDR3 loop spans 21 amino acids. V was pared by 3 bases and J by 2 bases, with 17 bases of the junction left unmatched. The sample originates from a study of Graves' ophthalmopathy and Graves' hyperthyroidism. TCR beta CDR3 amplification used RNA transcripts. Second-round multiplex PCR came after first-round RT-PCR with HTBI primers. A single record per CDR3 protein comes from TCRdb applying MiXCR to the multiplex PCR reads. The data show approximately 380,000 distinct CDR3 sequences, over 20% seen once.

Sequenced input: peripheral blood. This receptor was obtained from a woman aged 18 to 35 with stable Graves' hyperthyroidism. This sequence joins TRBV27 and TRBJ1-3, with 12 nucleotides matching TRBD1. In nucleotides, the CDR3 is TGTGCCAGCAGTTTTATGTTAGGGGTCCGGGACAGGGGGCGAGCTGGAAACACCATATATTTT. Its translation is CASSFMLGVRDRGRAGNTIYF.